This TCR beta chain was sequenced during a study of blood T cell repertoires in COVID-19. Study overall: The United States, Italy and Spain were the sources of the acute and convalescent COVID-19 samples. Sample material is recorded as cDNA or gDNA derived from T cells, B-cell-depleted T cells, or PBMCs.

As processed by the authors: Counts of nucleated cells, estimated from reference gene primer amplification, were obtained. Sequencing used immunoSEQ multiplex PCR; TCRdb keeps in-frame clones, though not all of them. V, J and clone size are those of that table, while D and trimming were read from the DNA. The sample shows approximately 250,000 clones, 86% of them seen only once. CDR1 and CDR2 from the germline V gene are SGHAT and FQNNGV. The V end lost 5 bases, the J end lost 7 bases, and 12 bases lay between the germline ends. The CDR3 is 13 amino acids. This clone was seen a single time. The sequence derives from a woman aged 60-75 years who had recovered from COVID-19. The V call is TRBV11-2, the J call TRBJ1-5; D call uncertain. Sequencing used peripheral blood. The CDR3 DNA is TGTGCCAGCAGCCCCGCGGTCGAACAGCCCCAGCATTTT. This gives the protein CASSPAVEQPQHF.